This TCR beta chain comes out of a study of T cells in Graves' hyperthyroidism and ophthalmopathy. Graves' hyperthyroidism without ophthalmopathy progression within 18 months was termed stable. Patients were aged 18 to 65, had disease duration under 2 months, and had newly diagnosed hyperthyroidism. In regard to this clonotype: Its matching antigen is unknown.

Regions amplified from RNA transcripts were the TCR beta CDR3 regions. HTBI primers were the set used in a first-round RT-PCR of the TCR CDR3. TCRdb used MiXCR to reprocess the multiplex PCR reads, holding one entry per CDR3 protein. Altogether about 560,000 distinct CDR3 sequences are present, 46% being singletons, with the ten largest covering roughly 8.2%. V dropped 3 bases and J dropped 5; count of bases not matched to a gene: 6. Germline V gene lookup returns CDR1 SGHTA and CDR2 FQGNSA. The CDR3 length is 17 residues. Overall study findings and caveats: Most expanded thyroid clonotypes above 0.001 also appeared in blood.

The receptor comes from a woman aged 18-30 years with Graves' hyperthyroidism. The specimen was peripheral blood or thyroid tissue (not recorded which). This chain joins TRBV7-2 and TRBJ2-5, with TRBD2 matching 16 bases. The CDR3 nucleotides are TGTGCCAGCAGCTTGGGACTAGCGGGAGGGCCGTCGGAGACCCAGTACTTC. This translates into CASSLGLAGGPSETQYF.